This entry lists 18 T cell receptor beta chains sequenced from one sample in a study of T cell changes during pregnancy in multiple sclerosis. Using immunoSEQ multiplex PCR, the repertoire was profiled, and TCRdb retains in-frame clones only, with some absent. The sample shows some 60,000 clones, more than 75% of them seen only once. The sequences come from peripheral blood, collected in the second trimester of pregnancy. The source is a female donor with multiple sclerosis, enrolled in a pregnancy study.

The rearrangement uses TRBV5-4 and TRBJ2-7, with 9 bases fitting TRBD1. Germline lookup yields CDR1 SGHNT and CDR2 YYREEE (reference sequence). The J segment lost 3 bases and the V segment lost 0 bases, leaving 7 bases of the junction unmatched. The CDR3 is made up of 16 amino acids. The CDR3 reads CASSLAAGTGLYEQYF. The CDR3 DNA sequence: TGTGCCAGCAGCTTGGCCGCGGGGACAGGGCTCTACGAGCAGTACTTC.

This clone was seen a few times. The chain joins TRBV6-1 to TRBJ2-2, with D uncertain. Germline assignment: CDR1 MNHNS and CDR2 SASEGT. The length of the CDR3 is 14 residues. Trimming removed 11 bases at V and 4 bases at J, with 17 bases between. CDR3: CAADRRRGTGELFF. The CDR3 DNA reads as TGTGCCGCCGATCGTCGACGCGGCACCGGGGAGCTGTTTTTT.

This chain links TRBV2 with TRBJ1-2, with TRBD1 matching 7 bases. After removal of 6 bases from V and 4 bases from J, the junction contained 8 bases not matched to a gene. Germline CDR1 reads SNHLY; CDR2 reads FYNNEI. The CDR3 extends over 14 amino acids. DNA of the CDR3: TGTGCCAGCAGGGGGACAGCCCGGCTCTATGGCTACACCTTC. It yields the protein CASRGTARLYGYTF.

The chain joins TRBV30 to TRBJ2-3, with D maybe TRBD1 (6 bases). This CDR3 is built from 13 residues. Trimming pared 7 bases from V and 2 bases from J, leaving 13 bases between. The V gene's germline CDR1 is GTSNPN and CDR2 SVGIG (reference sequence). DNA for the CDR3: TGTGCCTACGACAGGACGCACACAGATACGCAGTATTTT. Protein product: CAYDRTHTDTQYF.

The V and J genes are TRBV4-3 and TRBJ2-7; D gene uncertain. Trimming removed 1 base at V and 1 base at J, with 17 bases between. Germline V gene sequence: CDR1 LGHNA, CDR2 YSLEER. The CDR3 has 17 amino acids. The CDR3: CASSQVVGSSLSYEQYF. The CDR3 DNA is TGCGCCAGCAGCCAAGTTGTGGGCAGCTCATTATCCTACGAGCAGTACTTC.

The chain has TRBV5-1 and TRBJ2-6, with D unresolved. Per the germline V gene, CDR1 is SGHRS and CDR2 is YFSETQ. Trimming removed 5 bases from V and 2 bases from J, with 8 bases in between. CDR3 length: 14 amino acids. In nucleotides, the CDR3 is TGCGCCAGCAGGGTTCAGGCTGGGGCCAACGTCCTGACTTTC. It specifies CASRVQAGANVLTF.

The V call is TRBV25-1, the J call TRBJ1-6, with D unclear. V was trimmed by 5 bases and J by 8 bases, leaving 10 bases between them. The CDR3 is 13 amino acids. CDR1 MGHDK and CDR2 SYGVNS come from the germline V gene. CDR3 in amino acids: CASSRGVDSPLHF. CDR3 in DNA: TGTGCCAGCAGTAGAGGTGTGGATTCACCCCTCCACTTT.

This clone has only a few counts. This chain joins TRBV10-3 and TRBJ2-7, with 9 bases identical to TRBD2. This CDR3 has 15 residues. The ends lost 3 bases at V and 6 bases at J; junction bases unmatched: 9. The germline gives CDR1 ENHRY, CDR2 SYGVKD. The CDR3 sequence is CAISDSLAGPSEQYF. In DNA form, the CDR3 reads TGTGCCATCAGTGACTCCCTAGCGGGGCCCTCCGAGCAGTACTTC.

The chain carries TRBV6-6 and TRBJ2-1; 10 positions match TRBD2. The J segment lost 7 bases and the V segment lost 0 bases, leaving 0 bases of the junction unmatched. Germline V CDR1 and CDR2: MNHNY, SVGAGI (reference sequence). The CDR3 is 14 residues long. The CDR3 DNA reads TGTGCCAGCAGTTACTCGACTAGCGGGAATGAGCAGTTCTTC. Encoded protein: CASSYSTSGNEQFF.

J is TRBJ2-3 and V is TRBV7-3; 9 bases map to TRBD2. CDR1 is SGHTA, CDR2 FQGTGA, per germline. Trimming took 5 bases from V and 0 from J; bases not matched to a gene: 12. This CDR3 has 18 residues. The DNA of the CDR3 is TGTGCCAGCAGCAAGTGGGCTAGCGGGGCCACTAGCACAGATACGCAGTATTTT. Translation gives CASSKWASGATSTDTQYF.

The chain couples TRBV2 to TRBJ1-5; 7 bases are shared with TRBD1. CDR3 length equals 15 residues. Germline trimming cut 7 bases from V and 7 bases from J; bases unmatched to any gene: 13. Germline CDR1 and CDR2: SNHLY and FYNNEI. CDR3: CASKEMQGDRQPQHF. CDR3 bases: TGTGCCAGCAAGGAGATGCAGGGGGATCGCCAGCCCCAGCATTTT. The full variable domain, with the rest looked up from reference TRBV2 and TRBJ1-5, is EPEVTQTPSHQVTQMGQEVILRCVPISNHLYFYWYRQILGQKVEFLVSFYNNEISEKSEIFDDQFSVERPDGSNFTLKIRSTKLEDSAMYFCASKEMQGDRQPQHFGDGTRLSIL.

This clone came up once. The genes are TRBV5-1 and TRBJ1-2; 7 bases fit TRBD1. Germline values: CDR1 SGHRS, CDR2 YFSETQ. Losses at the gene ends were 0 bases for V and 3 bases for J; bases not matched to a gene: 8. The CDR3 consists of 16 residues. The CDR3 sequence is CASSLDPTGNDYGYTF. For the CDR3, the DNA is TGCGCCAGCAGCTTGGATCCGACAGGGAATGACTATGGCTACACCTTC.

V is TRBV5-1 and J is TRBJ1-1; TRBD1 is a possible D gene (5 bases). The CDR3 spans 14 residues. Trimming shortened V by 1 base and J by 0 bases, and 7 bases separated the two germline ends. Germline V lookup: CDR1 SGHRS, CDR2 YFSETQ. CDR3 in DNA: TGCGCCAGCAGCTTGATGGGGCTGAACACTGAAGCTTTCTTT. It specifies CASSLMGLNTEAFF.

CDR3 coding DNA: TGTGCCAGCAGTGACATGGGACAGGGAGGAGAGACCCAGTACTTC. Its protein is CASSDMGQGGETQYF. The J gene is TRBJ2-5, the V gene TRBV6-1, with 9 bases that match TRBD1. CDR1 MNHNS and CDR2 SASEGT come from the germline V gene. The length of the CDR3 is 15 residues. With 3 bases clipped from V and 4 bases from J, the junction kept 6 bases outside the gene matches.

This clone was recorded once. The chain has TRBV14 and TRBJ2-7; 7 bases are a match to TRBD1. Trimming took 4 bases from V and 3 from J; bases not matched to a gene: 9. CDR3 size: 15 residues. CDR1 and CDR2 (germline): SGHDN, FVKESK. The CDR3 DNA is TGTGCCAGCAGCCTTTCCTACCGGGACAGCTACGAGCAGTACTTC. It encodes CASSLSYRDSYEQYF. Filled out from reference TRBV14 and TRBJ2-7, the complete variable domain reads EAGVTQFPSHSVIEKGQTVTLRCDPISGHDNLYWYRRVMGKEIKFLLHFVKESKQDESGMPNNRFLAERTGGTYSTLKVQPAELEDSGVYFCASSLSYRDSYEQYFGPGTRLTVT.

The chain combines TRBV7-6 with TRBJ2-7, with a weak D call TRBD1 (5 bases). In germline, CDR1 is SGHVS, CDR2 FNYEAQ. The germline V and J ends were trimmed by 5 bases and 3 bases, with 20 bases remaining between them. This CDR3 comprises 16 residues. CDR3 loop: CASSRLGQGPFYEQYF. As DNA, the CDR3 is TGTGCCAGCAGCCGCCTGGGGCAGGGCCCCTTCTACGAGCAGTACTTC. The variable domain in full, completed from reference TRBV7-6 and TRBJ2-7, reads GAGVSQSPRYKVTKRGQDVALRCDPISGHVSLYWYRQALGQGPEFLTYFNYEAQQDKSGLPNDRFSAERPEGSISTLTIQRTEQRDSAMYRCASSRLGQGPFYEQYFGPGTRLTVT.

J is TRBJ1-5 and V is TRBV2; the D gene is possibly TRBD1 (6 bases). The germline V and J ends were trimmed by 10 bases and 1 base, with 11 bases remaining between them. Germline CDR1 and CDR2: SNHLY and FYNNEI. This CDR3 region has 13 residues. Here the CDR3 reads CATTGQSNQPQHF. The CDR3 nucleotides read TGTGCCACCACCGGACAGAGCAATCAGCCCCAGCATTTT.

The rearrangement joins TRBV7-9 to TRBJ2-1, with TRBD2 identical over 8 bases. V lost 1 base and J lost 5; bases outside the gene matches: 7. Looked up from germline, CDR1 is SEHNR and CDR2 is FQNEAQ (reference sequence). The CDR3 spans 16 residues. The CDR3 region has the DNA TGTGCCAGCAGCTTAGTGGGCGGGGGGTTGAACAATGAGCAGTTCTTC. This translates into CASSLVGGGLNNEQFF.